This entry lists 26 T cell receptor beta chains sequenced from one sample in a study of cytomegalovirus exposure and HLA in healthy donors. A multiplex PCR was run with 60 Vbeta primers and 13 Jbeta primers. Using immunoSEQ multiplex PCR, the repertoire was profiled, and TCRdb retains in-frame clones only, with some absent. The table has 110,000 to 150,000 clones, 76% seen once; the top ten hold under 4.5%. Sequenced sample: PBMCs. The receptor source for this set is a man between 18 and 35 years old in good health and CMV-seronegative.

CDR3 region: CASRVAGMAGELFF. The CDR3 coding sequence is TGTGCCAGCAGAGTAGCGGGAATGGCTGGGGAGCTGTTTTTT. This sequence joins TRBV2 and TRBJ2-2; 8 positions agree with TRBD2. The V gene's germline CDR1 is SNHLY and CDR2 FYNNEI. J was trimmed by 8 bases and V by 6 bases; bases with no gene match: 8. The CDR3 contains 14 residues.

The chain joins TRBV6-4 to TRBJ2-7, with 8 bases that match TRBD1. Unmatched junction bases numbered 6, after V lost 5 bases and J lost 3 bases. The CDR3 runs 14 residues. CDR1 MRHNA and CDR2 SNTAGT come from the germline V gene. Here the CDR3 reads CASSRTGPLYEQYF. DNA of the CDR3: TGTGCCAGCAGTCGGACAGGGCCGCTCTACGAGCAGTACTTC.

This clone was found a few times. The V call is TRBV11-2, the J call TRBJ1-6; TRBD1 agrees at 9 bases. The CDR3 has 15 amino acids. The ends lost 6 bases at V and 9 bases at J; junction bases unmatched: 9. From germline, CDR1 is SGHAT and CDR2 FQNNGV. The CDR3 protein is CASSFTGQGRSPLHF. The CDR3 DNA reads as TGTGCCAGCAGTTTTACGGGACAGGGACGTTCACCCCTCCACTTT. The variable domain in full, with the rest retrieved from reference TRBV11-2 and TRBJ1-6, is EAGVAQSPRYKIIEKRQSVAFWCNPISGHATLYWYQQILGQGPKLLIQFQNNGVVDDSQLPKDRFSAERLKGVDSTLKIQPAKLEDSAVYLCASSFTGQGRSPLHFGNGTRLTVT.

The chain links TRBV7-9 to TRBJ2-1; 11 bases are shared with TRBD2. Germline CDR1 reads SEHNR; CDR2 reads FQNEAQ (reference sequence). CDR3 size: 16 residues. J lost 6 bases, V lost 5 bases, and 9 bases had no gene match. The CDR3 sequence: CASSRRSSGRANEQFF. CDR3 sequence (DNA): TGTGCCAGCAGCAGGAGAAGTAGCGGGAGGGCCAATGAGCAGTTCTTC.

This clone has only a few counts. The J gene is TRBJ2-1, the V gene TRBV7-6, with D possibly being TRBD2 (6 bases). CDR1 SGHVS and CDR2 FNYEAQ come from the germline V gene. Trimming shortened V by 5 bases and J by 1 base, and 18 bases separated the two germline ends. The CDR3 spans 17 residues. As DNA, the CDR3 is TGTGCCAGCAGCCCCTTAGTCGCGGGGACTTCCTACAATGAGCAGTTCTTC. This sequence encodes CASSPLVAGTSYNEQFF.

This clone came up a few times. V is TRBV11-2 and J is TRBJ2-2, with TRBD2 matching 10 bases. Trimming cost V 2 bases and J 8 bases; bases outside gene matches: 5. This CDR3 has 15 residues. Germline V CDR1 and CDR2: SGHAT, FQNNGV. CDR3 nucleotide sequence: TGTGCCAGCAGCTTACTAGCGGGAGCGGGGGGGGAGCTGTTTTTT. Protein sequence: CASSLLAGAGGELFF.

This clone was detected only once. As DNA, the CDR3 is TGCGCCAGCAGCTTGGTGTCAGGGGGCCGGACTGAAGCTTTCTTT. Its protein product is CASSLVSGGRTEAFF. V usage is TRBV5-1 and J usage is TRBJ1-1; 8 bases agree with TRBD1. The length of the CDR3 is 15 residues. The ends lost 0 bases at V and 5 bases at J; junction bases unmatched: 6. The germline V gene encodes CDR1 SGHRS and CDR2 YFSETQ. The full variable domain, with the rest looked up from reference TRBV5-1 and TRBJ1-1, is KAGVTQTPRYLIKTRGQQVTLSCSPISGHRSVSWYQQTPGQGLQFLFEYFSETQRNKGNFPGRFSGRQFSNSRSEMNVSTLELGDSALYLCASSLVSGGRTEAFFGQGTRLTVV.

This clone was recorded once. J is TRBJ1-1 and V is TRBV30; D may be TRBD1 (6 bases). The CDR3 consists of 14 residues. The V gene lost 3 bases and the J gene lost 2 bases, with 13 bases spanning the gap. CDR1 and CDR2 from the germline V gene are GTSNPN and SVGIG (reference sequence). The DNA of the CDR3 is TGTGCCTGGAGCGCCGGACAGCCTAACACTGAAGCTTTCTTT. It codes for CAWSAGQPNTEAFF.

This clone has just a few counts. The rearrangement joins TRBV4-1 to TRBJ2-5; 8 nucleotides align to TRBD1. The CDR3 length is 17 residues. V shed 3 bases, J shed 5 bases, and the junction held 14 bases outside the gene matches. Germline CDR1 is MGHRA and CDR2 is YSYEKL. CDR3 sequence (DNA): TGCGCCAGCAGCCAGGGGGACGCGCAGGGGGCGTGGGAGACCCAGTACTTC. Residues: CASSQGDAQGAWETQYF.

V gene TRBV6-1 combines with J gene TRBJ1-1, with TRBD1 identical over 9 bases. Trimming cost V 3 bases and J 4 bases; bases outside gene matches: 6. Germline-derived CDR1 and CDR2 are MNHNS and SASEGT. The CDR3 has 15 amino acids. The DNA for the CDR3 is TGTGCCAGCAGTGATAGGACAGGGGTGGGCACTGAAGCTTTCTTT. Its protein is CASSDRTGVGTEAFF.

Remarks on this clone: This specimen includes other DNA sequences encoding the same CDR3. The CDR3 reads CSVWSGSYEQYF. The CDR3 nucleotides read TGCAGCGTCTGGAGCGGTTCCTACGAGCAGTACTTC. The V and J genes are TRBV29-1 and TRBJ2-7, with a weak D call TRBD2 (5 bases). Trimming left V 6 bases short and J 1 base short, with 10 bases between. Germline V CDR1 and CDR2: SQVTM, ANQGSEA. The CDR3 runs 12 residues.

V usage is TRBV7-8 and J usage is TRBJ1-3, with D possibly TRBD1 on 6 matching bases. The CDR3 covers 16 residues. In germline, CDR1 is SGHVS, CDR2 FQNEAQ. V lost 5 bases and J 0 bases, leaving 14 bases between the germline ends. The CDR3 sequence is CASSPVGGGSGNTIYF. DNA for the CDR3: TGTGCCAGCAGCCCCGTAGGGGGGGGCTCTGGAAACACCATATATTTT. The variable domain in full, with the rest retrieved from reference TRBV7-8 and TRBJ1-3, is GAGVSQSPRYKVAKRGQDVALRCDPISGHVSLFWYQQALGQGPEFLTYFQNEAQLDKSGLPSDRFFAERPEGSVSTLKIQRTQQEDSAVYLCASSPVGGGSGNTIYFGEGSWLTVV.

The chain uses TRBV5-1 and TRBJ2-7; no clear D gene. The CDR3 covers 13 residues. With 4 bases removed from V and 0 bases from J, the gap between germline ends came to 8 bases. Per the germline V gene, CDR1 is SGHRS and CDR2 is YFSETQ. The CDR3, as DNA: TGCGCCAGCAGCCTGACACCCTCCTACGAGCAGTACTTC. Protein: CASSLTPSYEQYF.

This clone showed up just a few times. This sequence joins TRBV28 and TRBJ2-1; 9 bases match TRBD2. The germline gives CDR1 MDHEN, CDR2 SYDVKM. The CDR3 has 17 residues. The ends lost 5 bases at V and 4 bases at J; junction bases unmatched: 12. The CDR3 DNA is TGTGCCAGCAGTGCCTATGGGGCGCGGGAGGGTTACAATGAGCAGTTCTTC. It codes for CASSAYGAREGYNEQFF.

V usage is TRBV18 and J usage is TRBJ1-5; D possibly corresponds to TRBD1 (5 bases). Trimming left V 5 bases short and J 5 bases short, with 16 bases between. The CDR3 is made up of 15 amino acids. CDR1 KGHSH and CDR2 LQKENI come from the germline V gene. In DNA form, the CDR3 reads TGTGCCAGCTCAGCGCTCGACAGTAGGGATCAGCCCCAGCATTTT. Translation gives CASSALDSRDQPQHF. The full variable domain, with the rest looked up from reference TRBV18 and TRBJ1-5, is NAGVMQNPRHLVRRRGQEARLRCSPMKGHSHVYWYRQLPEEGLKFMVYLQKENIIDESGMPKERFSAEFPKEGPSILRIQQVVRGDSAAYFCASSALDSRDQPQHFGDGTRLSIL.

This rearrangement joins TRBV21-1 to TRBJ1-6. TRBV21-1 is designated a pseudogene. The CDR3 sequence is 20 residues long. CDR3 residues: CASSKPRRHGSPIYNSPLHF. The CDR3 DNA follows: TGTGCCAGCAGCAAGCCTAGGAGGCATGGGAGCCCAATCTATAATTCACCCCTCCACTTT.

The chain employs TRBV7-9 and TRBJ1-1, with 9 bases fitting TRBD1. CDR1 is SEHNR, CDR2 FQNEAQ, per germline (reference sequence). The J segment lost 4 bases and the V segment lost 5 bases, leaving 5 bases of the junction unmatched. CDR3 length equals 14 residues. The CDR3 DNA is TGTGCCAGCAGCCAACAGGGGGCGGTCACTGAAGCTTTCTTT. Translated: CASSQQGAVTEAFF.

CDR3 protein: CASRGDLGETQYF. In DNA, the CDR3 is TGCGCCAGCAGAGGGGATCTCGGGGAGACCCAGTACTTC. The chain has TRBV10-2 and TRBJ2-5, with a possible D match to TRBD1 (5 bases). Trimming took off 6 bases at V and 5 bases at J, with 13 bases between the two ends. Germline V gives CDR1 WSHSY, CDR2 SAAADI. CDR3 size: 13 residues.

About this clone: Germline and junction disagree at one end, which may indicate a read error. The same CDR3 can be traced to other DNA sequences in this sample. The rearrangement uses TRBV10-3 and TRBJ1-1, with D maybe TRBD1 (6 bases). This CDR3 has 15 residues. In germline, CDR1 is ENHRY, CDR2 SYGVKD. As DNA, the CDR3 is TGTGCCATCAGTGCAGGACAGTCAATTAACACCGAAGCTTTCTTT. Encoded protein: CAISAGQSINTEAFF.

This clone was observed once. The junction shows a germline mismatch at one end, possibly a read error. The rearrangement uses TRBV29-1 and TRBJ1-6, with TRBD1 matching 10 bases. Germline V gene lookup returns CDR1 SQVTM and CDR2 ANQGSEA. The CDR3 runs 12 residues. CDR3 region: CSGGTGEGPLHF. Written as DNA, the CDR3 is TGTTCCGGGGGGACAGGGGAAGGACCCCTCCACTTT.

The CDR3 DNA reads TGTGCCAGCAGTGCGGGACAGGGATACTACGAGCAGTACTTC. Amino acids: CASSAGQGYYEQYF. V gene TRBV6-1 combines with J gene TRBJ2-5; TRBD1 aligns across 9 bases. The J call may be incorrect, as the DNA end agrees better with TRBJ2-7. The CDR3 totals 14 residues. Germline V gene data show CDR1 as MNHNS and CDR2 as SASEGT.

The chain employs TRBV7-9 and TRBJ2-1, with 10 bases that match TRBD2. Germline CDR1 reads SEHNR; CDR2 reads FQNEAQ (reference sequence). Trimming took 10 bases from V and 0 from J; bases not matched to a gene: 18. The CDR3 is 19 residues long. Here the CDR3 DNA reads TGTGCCACAAGCGGGGGGGCTAGCGGGGTCTACAGCTCCTACAATGAGCAGTTCTTC. It codes for CATSGGASGVYSSYNEQFF.

V and J are TRBV6-5 and TRBJ1-5; D is perhaps TRBD1 (5 bases). V dropped 6 bases and J dropped 3 bases, with 15 bases sitting between them. Germline V gene lookup returns CDR1 MNHEY and CDR2 SVGAGI. The CDR3 has 15 amino acids. The CDR3 region is CASRSRGDYNQPQHF. CDR3 sequence (DNA): TGTGCCAGCAGATCACGGGGGGATTACAATCAGCCCCAGCATTTT.

The chain joins TRBV7-2 to TRBJ2-1, with unresolved D. V was trimmed by 5 bases and J by 5 bases, leaving 4 bases between them. CDR3 length: 11 amino acids. In germline, CDR1 is SGHTA, CDR2 FQGNSA. CDR3 in DNA: TGTGCCAGCAGCCTCCACAATGAGCAGTTCTTC. This sequence encodes CASSLHNEQFF.

For this clone: One end of the junction fails to match germline, which may point to a read error. CDR3: CASGLAGNEQFF. The CDR3, as DNA: TGTGCTAGTGGCTTGGCGGGCAATGAGCAGTTCTTC. This rearrangement joins TRBV12-5 to TRBJ2-1; TRBD2 is a possible D gene (5 bases). Germline V gene data show CDR1 as LGHNT and CDR2 as FRNRAP. This CDR3 is built from 12 residues.

This clone appeared a single time. The chain joins TRBV18 to TRBJ1-3; D remains ambiguous. This CDR3 is 15 amino acids long. Germline CDR1 and CDR2: KGHSH and LQKENI. The V end was cut by 3 bases, the J end by 0 bases, with 9 bases between. The CDR3 loop reads CASSPTVVSGNTIYF. CDR3 in DNA: TGTGCCAGCTCACCCACAGTGGTCTCTGGAAACACCATATATTTT.